This entry lists 20 T cell receptor beta chains sequenced from one sample in a study of neoadjuvant anti-PD-1 for oral cavity cancer (dated by TCRdb to about 2021). The method was the immunoSEQ multiplex PCR assay. The table comes from immuneACCESS by way of TCRdb, which keeps in-frame sequences with V and J called. Part of the clones is missing from these tables; in studies checked, under half for an unresolved V gene and the rest for unknown reasons. Present in this sample are approximately 13,000 clones, about three fifths of which were seen just once. The ten largest clones represent about 2.5% of the sample. The time point label for this specimen denotes: before neoadjuvant nivolumab. The sample in question was PBMCs, obtained before nivolumab (anti-PD-1) treatment. The receptors come from a person aged 40 to 85 with oral cavity squamous cell carcinoma.

The chain employs TRBV10-3 and TRBJ1-4, with TRBD1 matching over 8 bases. The germline V gene encodes CDR1 ENHRY and CDR2 SYGVKD. The ends lost 0 bases at V and 3 bases at J; junction bases unmatched: 3. The CDR3 is 16 residues long. Here the CDR3 reads CAISESGTGPNEKLFF. For the CDR3, the DNA is TGTGCCATCAGTGAGTCGGGGACAGGCCCTAATGAAAAACTGTTTTTT.

The chain couples TRBV6-1 to TRBJ2-1, with TRBD1 identical over 7 bases. Germline V gene lookup returns CDR1 MNHNS and CDR2 SASEGT. V shed 7 bases, J shed 7 bases, and the junction held 7 bases outside the gene matches. This CDR3 contains 13 residues. The CDR3 is CASIAGGMNEQFF. CDR3 coding DNA: TGTGCCAGCATAGCAGGGGGTATGAATGAGCAGTTCTTC.

The chain employs TRBV11-2 and TRBJ1-2, with TRBD1 as a possible D gene (5 bases). With 3 bases removed from V and 4 bases from J, the gap between germline ends came to 12 bases. This CDR3 contains 14 residues. Looked up from germline, CDR1 is SGHAT and CDR2 is FQNNGV. For the CDR3, the DNA is TGTGCCAGCAGCTTGGGACGGGTGTTCTATGGCTACACCTTC. Encoded protein: CASSLGRVFYGYTF.

The V call is TRBV27, the J call TRBJ2-2; D is uncertain. The CDR3 covers 13 residues. Trimming left V 4 bases short and J 3 bases short, with 6 bases between. Per germline, CDR1 MNHEY and CDR2 SMNVEV (reference sequence). The CDR3 DNA follows: TGTGCCAGCAGTTATGGACACACCGGGGAGCTGTTTTTT. Translation gives CASSYGHTGELFF.

The CDR3 region is CSVEEIQAFF. DNA of the CDR3: TGCAGCGTTGAAGAGATCCAAGCTTTCTTT. This sequence joins TRBV29-1 and TRBJ1-1; D unresolved. Germline CDR1 is SQVTM and CDR2 is ANQGSEA. Trimming removed 0 bases from V and 9 bases from J, with 5 bases in between. The CDR3 has 10 amino acids.

This clone was seen only once. The rearrangement uses TRBV30 and TRBJ1-2; D is undetermined. Germline lookup yields CDR1 GTSNPN and CDR2 SVGIG (reference sequence). V lost 3 bases and J 6 bases, leaving 17 bases between the germline ends. The length of the CDR3 is 14 residues. For the CDR3, the DNA is TGTGCCTGGAGCCCTCTGGGCCAGGCCCATGGCTACACCTTC. Translating gives CAWSPLGQAHGYTF.

The chain carries TRBV5-1 and TRBJ2-4; no reliable D call. Trimming shortened V by 4 bases and J by 8 bases, and 7 bases separated the two germline ends. This CDR3 region has 11 residues. CDR1 SGHRS and CDR2 YFSETQ come from the germline V gene. CDR3 loop: CASSDLDIQYF. CDR3 bases: TGCGCCAGCAGCGATCTGGACATTCAGTACTTC. Combining the CDR3 with reference TRBV5-1 and TRBJ2-4 gives the whole variable domain KAGVTQTPRYLIKTRGQQVTLSCSPISGHRSVSWYQQTPGQGLQFLFEYFSETQRNKGNFPGRFSGRQFSNSRSEMNVSTLELGDSALYLCASSDLDIQYFGAGTRLSVL.

Concerning this clone: The junction departs from the called germline gene at one end, perhaps through a read error. The V call is TRBV4-1, the J call TRBJ1-4; 10 nucleotides align to TRBD1. CDR3 size: 17 residues. Per the germline V gene, CDR1 is MGHRA and CDR2 is YSYEKL. The CDR3 loop is CASSQGLFGTGDEKLFF. CDR3 coding DNA: TGCGCCAGCAGTCAAGGCCTCTTCGGGACAGGGGATGAAAAACTGTTTTTT.

The chain carries TRBV27 and TRBJ2-1, with 8 bases aligning to TRBD1. V shed 3 bases, J shed 7 bases, and the junction held 11 bases outside the gene matches. CDR3 length: 16 residues. CDR1 and CDR2 (germline): MNHEY, SMNVEV (reference sequence). CDR3 bases: TGTGCCAGCAGTTTTGCTTCAGGGGGCTCCAGAAATGAGCAGTTCTTC. Protein sequence: CASSFASGGSRNEQFF.

This rearrangement joins TRBV5-1 to TRBJ2-1, with TRBD2 matching over 10 bases. The CDR3 runs to 15 residues. Per germline, CDR1 SGHRS and CDR2 YFSETQ. J gave up 3 bases and V 4 bases, and 4 bases lay outside the gene matches. Here the CDR3 reads CASSTGTSDYNEQFF. The CDR3 DNA is TGCGCCAGCAGCACCGGGACTAGCGACTACAATGAGCAGTTCTTC.

The V call is TRBV10-3, the J call TRBJ1-1; the D is unclear. CDR1 ENHRY and CDR2 SYGVKD come from the germline V gene. The CDR3 is made up of 13 amino acids. V was shortened by 3 bases and J by 2 bases, with 7 bases between the two germline ends. CDR3 coding DNA: TGTGCCATCAGTGATAGAGGTAACACTGAAGCTTTCTTT. Its protein is CAISDRGNTEAFF.

The chain employs TRBV27 and TRBJ2-1; D may correspond to TRBD1 or TRBD2 (5 bases each). Trimming stripped 5 bases from V and 4 bases from J, with 15 bases between. The CDR3 length is 15 residues. Germline V CDR1 and CDR2: MNHEY, SMNVEV (reference sequence). The CDR3 nucleotides are TGTGCCAGCAGTAACCTCGGGGCTAGGTACAATGAGCAGTTCTTC. It is translated as CASSNLGARYNEQFF.

The chain employs TRBV4-1 and TRBJ1-5, with 7 positions matching TRBD1. V dropped 0 bases and J dropped 0; count of bases not matched to a gene: 5. The CDR3 extends over 17 amino acids. The germline V gene encodes CDR1 MGHRA and CDR2 YSYEKL. The CDR3 sequence is CASSQDQGGYSNQPQHF. In DNA form, the CDR3 reads TGCGCCAGCAGCCAAGATCAGGGGGGGTATAGCAATCAGCCCCAGCATTTT.

This clone appeared a single time. CDR3 sequence reads: CASSRDSLNTEAFF. CDR3 DNA: TGCGCCAGCAGCCGGGACAGCTTGAACACTGAAGCTTTCTTT. The rearrangement uses TRBV10-1 and TRBJ1-1, with 7 positions matching TRBD1. V was clipped by 6 bases and J by 0 bases; unmatched bases: 4. The length of the CDR3 is 14 residues. Per germline, CDR1 WNHNN and CDR2 SYGVQD (reference sequence).

This clone was observed a few times. The chain combines TRBV10-1 with TRBJ2-2; D gene ambiguous. The CDR3 contains 15 residues. The V end lost 0 bases, the J end lost 4 bases, and 9 bases lay between the germline ends. Looked up from germline, CDR1 is WNHNN and CDR2 is SYGVQD (reference sequence). Here the CDR3 reads CASSESIPSTGELFF. The CDR3 DNA reads as TGCGCCAGCAGTGAGTCGATACCATCCACCGGGGAGCTGTTTTTT.

This clone appeared a single time. V and J are TRBV15 and TRBJ1-1; D is unresolved. The V end lost 6 bases, the J end lost 4 bases, and 15 bases lay between the germline ends. The CDR3 runs 14 residues. The germline V gene encodes CDR1 LNHNV and CDR2 YYDKDF (reference sequence). The CDR3, as DNA: TGTGCCACCAGTTTGGGTGATTTGGCCACTGAAGCTTTCTTT. Protein product: CATSLGDLATEAFF.

This sequence joins TRBV6-5 and TRBJ2-2; D perhaps matches TRBD1 (7 bases). Per germline, CDR1 MNHEY and CDR2 SVGAGI. The CDR3 sequence is 16 residues long. V was shortened by 2 bases and J by 6 bases, with 16 bases between the two germline ends. The CDR3 DNA reads as TGTGCCAGCAGTTACGTTGGCAGGGGGGTACCCGGGGAGCTGTTTTTT. Protein: CASSYVGRGVPGELFF.

The gene calls are TRBV27 and TRBJ2-3, with D uncertain. Trimming shortened V by 4 bases and J by 2 bases, and 4 bases separated the two germline ends. The CDR3 is 12 amino acids. Germline CDR1 is MNHEY and CDR2 is SMNVEV (reference sequence). The CDR3 sequence: CASSSFTDTQYF. The CDR3 nucleotides are TGTGCCAGCAGTTCATTCACAGATACGCAGTATTTT.

The V gene is TRBV15, the J gene TRBJ2-5, with 8 nucleotides matching TRBD1. The CDR3 sequence is 15 residues long. V shed 3 bases, J shed 3 bases, and the junction held 6 bases outside the gene matches. Germline lookup yields CDR1 LNHNV and CDR2 YYDKDF (reference sequence). CDR3 bases: TGTGCCACCAGCAGTGGACAGGGAGAGGAAGAGACCCAGTACTTC. Its protein product is CATSSGQGEEETQYF.

As DNA, the CDR3 is TGTGCCAGTACCTCCCCCGGGCGGGACAGGGGTTTGAACACTGAAGCTTTCTTT. This translates into CASTSPGRDRGLNTEAFF. The chain recombines TRBV19 with TRBJ1-1; 10 bases agree with TRBD1. V shed 7 bases and J 0 bases; nucleotides not matched to a gene: 14. Germline V gene data show CDR1 as LNHDA and CDR2 as SQIVND (reference sequence). The CDR3 has 18 amino acids.